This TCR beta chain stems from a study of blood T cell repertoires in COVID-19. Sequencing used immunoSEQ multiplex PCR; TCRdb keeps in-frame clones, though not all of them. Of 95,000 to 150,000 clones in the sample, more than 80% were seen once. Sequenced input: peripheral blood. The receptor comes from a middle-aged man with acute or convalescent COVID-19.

DNA for the CDR3: TGTGCCAGCAGCCAAACAGCCCTAGCGAACCAAGAGACCCAGTACTTC. This gives the protein CASSQTALANQETQYF. The chain uses TRBV3-1 (or the pseudogene TRBV3-2) and TRBJ2-5; possible D gene TRBD2, 6 bases. Germline V CDR1 and CDR2: LGHDT, YNNKEL (reference sequence). There are 16 residues in the CDR3. V was clipped by 2 bases and J by 0 bases, with 13 bases between them.